This TCR beta chain comes out of a study of blood T cell repertoires in COVID-19. For the study at large: Samples came from the United States, Italy and Spain, spanning acute and convalescent COVID-19.

The assay was immunoSEQ multiplex PCR, and TCRdb's table has in-frame clones only and misses some. The sample lists roughly 15,000 clones; more than 80% were seen once. Sample: peripheral blood. This receptor was obtained from a human donor in a cohort sampled during active COVID-19.

CDR3 in amino acids: CSGGIGTAQTEAFF. The CDR3, as DNA: TGCAGCGGAGGAATCGGGACAGCCCAGACTGAAGCTTTCTTT. V is TRBV29-1 and J is TRBJ1-1, with TRBD1 matching over 7 bases. The junction had 13 bases not matched to a gene; V was cut back by 7 bases and J by 5 bases. This CDR3 contains 14 residues. Germline assignment: CDR1 SQVTM and CDR2 ANQGSEA.